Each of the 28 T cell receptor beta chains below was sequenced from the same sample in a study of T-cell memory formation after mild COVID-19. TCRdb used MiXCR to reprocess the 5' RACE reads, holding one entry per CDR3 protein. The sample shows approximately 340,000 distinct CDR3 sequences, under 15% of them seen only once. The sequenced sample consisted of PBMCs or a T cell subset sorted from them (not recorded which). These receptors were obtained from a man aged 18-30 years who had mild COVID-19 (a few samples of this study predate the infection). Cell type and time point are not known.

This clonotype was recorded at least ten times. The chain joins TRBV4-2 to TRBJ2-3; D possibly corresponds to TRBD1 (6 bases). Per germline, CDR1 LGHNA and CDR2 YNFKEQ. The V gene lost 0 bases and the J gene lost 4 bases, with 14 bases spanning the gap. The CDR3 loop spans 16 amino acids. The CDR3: CASSQDGASGADTQYF. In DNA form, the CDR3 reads TGTGCCAGCAGCCAAGACGGGGCCTCAGGGGCAGATACGCAGTATTTT.

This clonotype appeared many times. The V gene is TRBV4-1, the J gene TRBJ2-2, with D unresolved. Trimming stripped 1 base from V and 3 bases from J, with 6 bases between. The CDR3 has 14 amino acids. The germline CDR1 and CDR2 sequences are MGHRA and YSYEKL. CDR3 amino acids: CASSQAGDTGELFF. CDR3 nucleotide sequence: TGCGCCAGCAGCCAAGCAGGAGACACCGGGGAGCTGTTTTTT.

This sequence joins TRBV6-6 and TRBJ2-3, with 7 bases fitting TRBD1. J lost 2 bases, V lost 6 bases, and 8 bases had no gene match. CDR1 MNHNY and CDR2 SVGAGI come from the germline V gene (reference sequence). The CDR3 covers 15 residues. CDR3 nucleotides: TGTGCCAGCAGCGCAAGGGGGCGATACACAGATACGCAGTATTTT. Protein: CASSARGRYTDTQYF.

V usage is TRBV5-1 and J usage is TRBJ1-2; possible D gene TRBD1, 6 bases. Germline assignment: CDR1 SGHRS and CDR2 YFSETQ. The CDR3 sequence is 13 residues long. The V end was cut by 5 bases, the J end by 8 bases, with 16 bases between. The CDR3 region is CASRQGSGVGYTF. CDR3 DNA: TGCGCCAGCAGACAGGGTAGTGGTGTAGGCTACACCTTC.

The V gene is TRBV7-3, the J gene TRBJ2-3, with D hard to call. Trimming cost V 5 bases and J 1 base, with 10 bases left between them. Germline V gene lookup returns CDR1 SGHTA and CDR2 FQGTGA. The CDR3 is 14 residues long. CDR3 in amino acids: CASSPSAGTDTQYF. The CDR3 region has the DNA TGTGCCAGCAGCCCCTCGGCGGGCACAGATACGCAGTATTTT.

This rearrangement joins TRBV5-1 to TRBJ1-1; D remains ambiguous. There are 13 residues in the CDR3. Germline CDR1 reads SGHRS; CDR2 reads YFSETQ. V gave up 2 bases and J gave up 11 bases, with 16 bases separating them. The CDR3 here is CASSFSQEGRAFF. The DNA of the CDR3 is TGCGCCAGCAGCTTCTCTCAGGAAGGTAGGGCTTTCTTT.

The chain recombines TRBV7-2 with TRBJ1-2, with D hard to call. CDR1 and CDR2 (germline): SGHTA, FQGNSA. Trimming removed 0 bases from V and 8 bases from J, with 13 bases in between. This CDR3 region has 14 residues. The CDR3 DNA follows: TGTGCCAGCAGCTTAGCGACGGACTCTCACGGCTACACCTTC. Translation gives CASSLATDSHGYTF.

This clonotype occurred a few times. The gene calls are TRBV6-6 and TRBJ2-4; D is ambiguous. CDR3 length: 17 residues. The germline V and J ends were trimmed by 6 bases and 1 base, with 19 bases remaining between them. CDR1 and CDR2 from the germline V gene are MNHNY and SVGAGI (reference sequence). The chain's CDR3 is CASSHYLEPGAKNIQYF. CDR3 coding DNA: TGTGCCAGCAGCCACTATTTGGAGCCTGGGGCCAAAAACATTCAGTACTTC.

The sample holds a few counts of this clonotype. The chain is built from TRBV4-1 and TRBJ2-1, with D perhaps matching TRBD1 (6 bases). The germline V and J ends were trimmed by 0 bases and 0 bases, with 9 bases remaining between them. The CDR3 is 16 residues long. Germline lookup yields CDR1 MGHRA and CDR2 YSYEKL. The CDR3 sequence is CASSQDQGSSYNEQFF. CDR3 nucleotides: TGCGCCAGCAGCCAAGATCAGGGGAGCTCCTACAATGAGCAGTTCTTC.

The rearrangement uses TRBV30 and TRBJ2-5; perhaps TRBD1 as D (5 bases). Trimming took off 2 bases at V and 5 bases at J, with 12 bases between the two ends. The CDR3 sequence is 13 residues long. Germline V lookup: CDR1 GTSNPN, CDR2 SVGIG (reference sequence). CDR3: CAWSQGEWETQYF. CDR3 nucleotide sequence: TGTGCCTGGAGTCAGGGCGAATGGGAGACCCAGTACTTC.

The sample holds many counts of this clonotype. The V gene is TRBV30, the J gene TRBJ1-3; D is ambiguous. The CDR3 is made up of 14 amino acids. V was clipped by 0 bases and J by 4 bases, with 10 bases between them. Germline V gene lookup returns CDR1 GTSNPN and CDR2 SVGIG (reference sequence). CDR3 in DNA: TGTGCCTGGAGTGTTCCTTCGAGGGGAAACACCATATATTTT. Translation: CAWSVPSRGNTIYF.

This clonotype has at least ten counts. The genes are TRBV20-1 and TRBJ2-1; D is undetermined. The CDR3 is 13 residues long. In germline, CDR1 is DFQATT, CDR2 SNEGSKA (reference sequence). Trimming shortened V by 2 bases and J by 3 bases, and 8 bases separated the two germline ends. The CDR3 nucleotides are TGCAGTGCTAGATCTCTTTTCTACAATGAGCAGTTCTTC. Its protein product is CSARSLFYNEQFF.

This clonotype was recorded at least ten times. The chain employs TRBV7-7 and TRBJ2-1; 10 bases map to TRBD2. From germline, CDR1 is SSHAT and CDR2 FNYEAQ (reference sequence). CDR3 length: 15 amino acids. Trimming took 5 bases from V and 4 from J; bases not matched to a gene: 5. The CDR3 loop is CASSLGLAAYNEQFF. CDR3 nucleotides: TGTGCCAGCAGCCTAGGACTAGCGGCTTACAATGAGCAGTTCTTC.

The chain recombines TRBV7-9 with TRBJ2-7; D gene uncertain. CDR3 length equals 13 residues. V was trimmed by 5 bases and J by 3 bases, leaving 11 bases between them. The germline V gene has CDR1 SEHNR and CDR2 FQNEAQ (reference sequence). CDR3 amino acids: CASSQDDIYEQYF. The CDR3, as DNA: TGTGCCAGCAGCCAAGATGACATCTACGAGCAGTACTTC.

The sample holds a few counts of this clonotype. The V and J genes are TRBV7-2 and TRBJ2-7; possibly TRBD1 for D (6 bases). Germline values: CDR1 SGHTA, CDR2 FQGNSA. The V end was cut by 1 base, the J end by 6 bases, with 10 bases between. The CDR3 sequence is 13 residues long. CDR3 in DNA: TGTGCCAGCAGCTTAGTGGGGGCAGCCGAGCAGTACGTC. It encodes CASSLVGAAEQYV.

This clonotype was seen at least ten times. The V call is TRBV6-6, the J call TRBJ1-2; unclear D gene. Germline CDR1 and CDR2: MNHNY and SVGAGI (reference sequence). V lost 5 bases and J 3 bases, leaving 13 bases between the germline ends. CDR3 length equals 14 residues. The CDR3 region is CASSEPGGYYGYTF. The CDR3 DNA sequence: TGTGCCAGCAGTGAGCCCGGTGGATACTATGGCTACACCTTC.

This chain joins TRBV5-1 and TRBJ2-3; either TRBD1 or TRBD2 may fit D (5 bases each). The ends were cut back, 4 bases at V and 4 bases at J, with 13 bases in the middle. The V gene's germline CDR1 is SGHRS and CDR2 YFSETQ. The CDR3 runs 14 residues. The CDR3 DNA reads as TGCGCCAGCAGCCCACCCGGGGCGCCAGATACGCAGTATTTT. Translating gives CASSPPGAPDTQYF.

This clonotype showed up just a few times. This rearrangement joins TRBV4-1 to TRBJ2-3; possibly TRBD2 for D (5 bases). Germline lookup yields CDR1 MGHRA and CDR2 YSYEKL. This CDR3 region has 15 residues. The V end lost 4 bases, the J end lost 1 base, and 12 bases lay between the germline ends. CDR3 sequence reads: CASSRTDTRTDTQYF. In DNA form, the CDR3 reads TGCGCCAGCAGCCGGACTGATACTCGCACAGATACGCAGTATTTT.

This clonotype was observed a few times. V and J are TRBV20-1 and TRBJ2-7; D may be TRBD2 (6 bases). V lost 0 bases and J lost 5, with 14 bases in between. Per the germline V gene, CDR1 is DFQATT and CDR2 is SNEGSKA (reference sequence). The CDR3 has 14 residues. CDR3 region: CSAREGASVNEQYF. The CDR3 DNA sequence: TGCAGTGCTAGAGAAGGGGCTAGCGTCAACGAGCAGTACTTC.

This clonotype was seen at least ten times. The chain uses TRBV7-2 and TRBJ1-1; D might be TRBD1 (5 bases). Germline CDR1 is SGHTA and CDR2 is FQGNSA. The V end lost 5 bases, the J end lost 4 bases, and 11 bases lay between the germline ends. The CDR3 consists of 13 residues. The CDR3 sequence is CASSLRQSTEAFF. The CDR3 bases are TGTGCCAGCAGCCTCCGACAGAGCACTGAAGCTTTCTTT.

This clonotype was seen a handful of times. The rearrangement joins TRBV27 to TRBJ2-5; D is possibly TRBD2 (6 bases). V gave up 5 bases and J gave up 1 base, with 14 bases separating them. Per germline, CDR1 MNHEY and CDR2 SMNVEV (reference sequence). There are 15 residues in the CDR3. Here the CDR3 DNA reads TGTGCCAGCAGTCCCCTTAAGGGAGGCCAAGAGACCCAGTACTTC. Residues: CASSPLKGGQETQYF.

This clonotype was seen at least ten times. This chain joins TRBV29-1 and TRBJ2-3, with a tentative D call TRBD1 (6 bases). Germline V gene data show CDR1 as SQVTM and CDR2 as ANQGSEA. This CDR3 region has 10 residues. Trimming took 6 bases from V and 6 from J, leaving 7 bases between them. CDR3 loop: CSVQGDTQYF. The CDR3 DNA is TGCAGCGTACAGGGCGATACGCAGTATTTT.

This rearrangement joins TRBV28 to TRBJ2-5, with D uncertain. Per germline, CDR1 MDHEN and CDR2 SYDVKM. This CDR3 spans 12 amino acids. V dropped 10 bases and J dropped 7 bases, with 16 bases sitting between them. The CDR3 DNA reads TGTGCCACCCACATGTCGGCGGCGACCCAGTACTTC. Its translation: CATHMSAATQYF. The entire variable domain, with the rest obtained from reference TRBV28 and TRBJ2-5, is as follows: DVKVTQSSRYLVKRTGEKVFLECVQDMDHENMFWYRQDPGLGLRLIYFSYDVKMKEKGDIPEGYSVSREKKERFSLILESASTNQTSMYLCATHMSAATQYFGPGTRLLVL.

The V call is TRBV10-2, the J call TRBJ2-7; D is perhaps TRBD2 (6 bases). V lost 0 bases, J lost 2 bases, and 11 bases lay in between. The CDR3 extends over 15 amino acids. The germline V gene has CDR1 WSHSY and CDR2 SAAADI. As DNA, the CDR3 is TGCGCCAGCAGTGAGTCGGGCGGGGACGCCTACGAGCAGTACTTC. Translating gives CASSESGGDAYEQYF.

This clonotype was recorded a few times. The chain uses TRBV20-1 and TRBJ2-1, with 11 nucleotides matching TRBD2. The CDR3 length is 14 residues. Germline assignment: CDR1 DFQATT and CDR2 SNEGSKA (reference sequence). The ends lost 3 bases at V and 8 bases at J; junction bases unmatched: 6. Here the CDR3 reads CSARLAGGWDEQFF. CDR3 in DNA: TGCAGTGCTAGGCTAGCGGGGGGTTGGGATGAGCAGTTCTTC.

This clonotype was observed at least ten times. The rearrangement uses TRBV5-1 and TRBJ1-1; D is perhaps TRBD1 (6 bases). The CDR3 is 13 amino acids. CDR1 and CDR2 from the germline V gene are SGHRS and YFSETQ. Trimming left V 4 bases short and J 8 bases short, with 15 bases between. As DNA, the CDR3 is TGCGCCAGCAGCCAACGTCGGACAGCCGAAGCTTTCTTT. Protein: CASSQRRTAEAFF.

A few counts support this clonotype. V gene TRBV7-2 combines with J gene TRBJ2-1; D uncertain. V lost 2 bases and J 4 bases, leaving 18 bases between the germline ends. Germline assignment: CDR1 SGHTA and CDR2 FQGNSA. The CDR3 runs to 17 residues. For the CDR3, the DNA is TGTGCCAGCAGCTTACAGTTTCGGAGAACTTCTTACAATGAGCAGTTCTTC. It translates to CASSLQFRRTSYNEQFF.

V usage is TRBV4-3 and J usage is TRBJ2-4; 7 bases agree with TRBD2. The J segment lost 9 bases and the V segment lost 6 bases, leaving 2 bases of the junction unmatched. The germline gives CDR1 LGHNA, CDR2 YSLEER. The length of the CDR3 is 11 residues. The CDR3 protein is CASRGGGIQYF. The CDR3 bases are TGCGCCAGCAGGGGGGGGGGCATTCAGTACTTC.